This TCR beta chain was identified during a study of CD8 T cell repertoires and HIV-1 epitope variants. About the research overall: Controls included no peptide, Ebola AY9 epitope, and a CMV, EBV, flu pool.

Comments on this clone: Antigen unknown.

The CDR3 runs to 12 residues. Trimming pared 10 bases from V and 3 bases from J, leaving 12 bases between. The germline CDR1 and CDR2 sequences are ENHRY and SYGVKD. Study-wide points: This assay reports beta chains of antigen-expanded cells, not T cell function.

Produced via immunoSEQ multiplex PCR; TCRdb's table is partial and in-frame only. The sample yields roughly 100,000 clones, 70% to 75% seen once. This chain joins TRBV10-3 and TRBJ2-5; D is perhaps TRBD1 or TRBD2 (6 bases each). The specimen was uncultured baseline CD8+ T cells from peripheral blood mononuclear cells (PBMCs). The receptor's source is a male donor with HIV. The CDR3 spells CASGGGKETQYF. In DNA, the CDR3 is TGTGCCAGCGGAGGGGGGAAAGAGACCCAGTACTTC.